Listed below are T cell receptor beta chains from one sample, sequenced in a study of glioma-infiltrating T cells after dendritic cell vaccination. Assay used: immunoSEQ multiplex PCR; TCRdb lists only in-frame clones, some missing. The sample carries about 65,000 clones, about nine tenths recorded once. Here the sequenced sample was blood, taken after dendritic cell vaccination. The receptors shown here come from a human donor with glioblastoma. Each CDR3 is given with its conserved first and last residue. A D gene is named only where the DNA matches it firmly. Clone size, where shown, is once, few, many, or a class for clones that have expanded.

CDR3 protein: CASSPQSNSPLHF
CDR3 DNA: TGTGCCAGTAGTCCGCAGTCCAATTCACCCCTCCACTTT
D gene: -
J gene: TRBJ1-6
V gene: TRBV19
clone size: -

CDR3 protein: CASSYTRASSGNTIYF
CDR3 DNA: TGTGCCAGCAGTTACACGAGGGCCAGCTCTGGAAACACCATATATTTT
D gene: -
J gene: TRBJ1-3
V gene: TRBV6-5
clone size: -

CDR3 protein: CASSLVSQETQYF
CDR3 DNA: TGTGCCAGCAGCTTGGTATCTCAAGAGACCCAGTACTTC
D gene: -
J gene: TRBJ2-5
V gene: TRBV5-6
clone size: -

CDR3 protein: CAWNPRWNTEAFF
CDR3 DNA: TGTGCCTGGAACCCCAGGTGGAACACTGAAGCTTTCTTT
D gene: -
J gene: TRBJ1-1
V gene: TRBV30
clone size: -

CDR3 protein: CASSLELSYEQYF
CDR3 DNA: TGTGCCAGCAGCTTAGAGCTAAGTTACGAGCAGTACTTC
D gene: -
J gene: TRBJ2-7
V gene: TRBV11-2
clone size: once

CDR3 protein: CASSRDRDGETQYF
CDR3 DNA: TGTGCCAGCAGCCGTGACAGGGATGGGGAGACCCAGTACTTC
D gene: TRBD1
J gene: TRBJ2-5
V gene: TRBV6-5
clone size: -

CDR3 protein: CASSQPSTGLAKNIQYF
CDR3 DNA: TGCGCCAGCAGCCAACCCTCGACAGGACTAGCCAAAAACATTCAGTACTTC
D gene: -
J gene: TRBJ2-4
V gene: TRBV4-1
clone size: -

CDR3 protein: CASSLMGTIQGRHEQFF
CDR3 DNA: TGTGCCAGCAGTTTAATGGGCACCATACAAGGAAGGCATGAGCAGTTCTTC
D gene: -
J gene: TRBJ2-1
V gene: TRBV27
clone size: -

CDR3 protein: CASSQKTGPAFF
CDR3 DNA: TGTGCCAGCAGCCAAAAGACAGGGCCAGCTTTCTTT
D gene: TRBD1
J gene: TRBJ1-1
V gene: TRBV4-2
clone size: -

CDR3 protein: CASRQGGPTEKLFF
CDR3 DNA: TGTGCCAGCAGGCAGGGGGGACCAACTGAAAAACTGTTTTTT
D gene: TRBD1
J gene: TRBJ1-4
V gene: TRBV6-1
clone size: once

CDR3 protein: CASSPHPAGGLSPYEQYF
CDR3 DNA: TGTGCCAGTAGTCCCCACCCAGCGGGAGGTCTCAGCCCCTACGAGCAGTACTTC
D gene: TRBD2
J gene: TRBJ2-7
V gene: TRBV19
clone size: -

CDR3 protein: CASSQDDRQETQYF
CDR3 DNA: TGCGCCAGCAGCCAAGACGACAGGCAAGAGACCCAGTACTTC
D gene: -
J gene: TRBJ2-5
V gene: TRBV4-3
clone size: -

CDR3 protein: CASSSHRGRNTEAFF
CDR3 DNA: TGTGCCAGCAGCTCCCACAGGGGACGGAACACTGAAGCTTTCTTT
D gene: TRBD1
J gene: TRBJ1-1
V gene: TRBV5-8
clone size: -

CDR3 protein: CASSYSGRGGEQYF
CDR3 DNA: TGTGCCAGCAGTTACTCGGGTAGGGGGGGCGAGCAGTACTTC
D gene: -
J gene: TRBJ2-7
V gene: TRBV6-5
clone size: -

CDR3 protein: CASSRDSYNEQFF
CDR3 DNA: TGTGCCAGCAGCCGGGACAGTTACAATGAGCAGTTCTTC
D gene: TRBD1
J gene: TRBJ2-1
V gene: TRBV6-6
clone size: few

CDR3 protein: CASREAGAGDTQYF
CDR3 DNA: TGTGCCAGCAGAGAAGCGGGAGCTGGAGATACGCAGTATTTT
D gene: TRBD2
J gene: TRBJ2-3
V gene: TRBV2
clone size: -

CDR3 protein: CASSLVQGGSYEQYF
CDR3 DNA: TGTGCCAGCAGCTTAGTTCAGGGAGGGTCCTACGAGCAGTACTTC
D gene: TRBD2
J gene: TRBJ2-7
V gene: TRBV7-9
clone size: -

CDR3 protein: CASSFREAGELFF
CDR3 DNA: TGTGCCAGCTCATTCAGGGAGGCCGGGGAGCTGTTTTTT
D gene: -
J gene: TRBJ2-2
V gene: TRBV18
clone size: once

CDR3 protein: CASSLSGLNTEAFF
CDR3 DNA: TGTGCCAGCAGCTTATCAGGGCTGAACACTGAAGCTTTCTTT
D gene: -
J gene: TRBJ1-1
V gene: TRBV9
clone size: -

CDR3 protein: CASWVQGPNTEAFF
CDR3 DNA: TGTGCCAGCTGGGTACAGGGGCCGAACACTGAAGCTTTCTTT
D gene: TRBD1
J gene: TRBJ1-1
V gene: TRBV27
clone size: -

CDR3 protein: CASSEQGKDYGYTF
CDR3 DNA: TGTGCCAGCAGTGAACAGGGAAAGGACTATGGCTACACCTTC
D gene: -
J gene: TRBJ1-2
V gene: TRBV2
clone size: once

CDR3 protein: CATSRDGVLGEKLFF
CDR3 DNA: TGTGCCACCAGCAGAGACGGAGTGTTGGGTGAAAAACTGTTTTTT
D gene: -
J gene: TRBJ1-4
V gene: TRBV15
clone size: -

CDR3 protein: CASSFGLVPGNEQFF
CDR3 DNA: TGTGCCAGCAGCTTTGGACTAGTTCCTGGAAATGAGCAGTTCTTC
D gene: TRBD2
J gene: TRBJ2-1
V gene: TRBV5-8
clone size: -

CDR3 protein: CSVDGRNTEAFF
CDR3 DNA: TGCAGCGTTGATGGCAGAAACACTGAAGCTTTCTTT
D gene: -
J gene: TRBJ1-1
V gene: TRBV29-1
clone size: -

CDR3 protein: CASSWTGGTEAFF
CDR3 DNA: TGTGCCAGCAGTTGGACAGGGGGCACTGAAGCTTTCTTT
D gene: TRBD1
J gene: TRBJ1-1
V gene: TRBV6-6
clone size: -

CDR3 protein: CASSAGFASGNTIYF
CDR3 DNA: TGTGCCAGCAGCGCGGGGTTTGCGTCTGGAAACACCATATATTTT
D gene: -
J gene: TRBJ1-3
V gene: TRBV2
clone size: -

CDR3 protein: CASSLWTGVNYGYTF
CDR3 DNA: TGCGCCAGCAGCCTTTGGACAGGCGTTAACTATGGCTACACCTTC
D gene: TRBD1
J gene: TRBJ1-2
V gene: TRBV4-3
clone size: -

CDR3 protein: CASSHGTSGGEDTQYF
CDR3 DNA: TGTGCCAGCAGCCACGGGACTAGCGGGGGAGAAGATACGCAGTATTTT
D gene: TRBD2
J gene: TRBJ2-3
V gene: TRBV4-2
clone size: -

CDR3 protein: CASSFGTGGEQYF
CDR3 DNA: TGTGCCAGCAGCTTTGGGACAGGGGGCGAGCAGTACTTC
D gene: TRBD1
J gene: TRBJ2-7
V gene: TRBV7-9
clone size: -

CDR3 protein: CAISATTTDYEQYF
CDR3 DNA: TGTGCCATCAGTGCGACGACTACCGACTACGAGCAGTACTTC
D gene: -
J gene: TRBJ2-7
V gene: TRBV10-3
clone size: -

CDR3 protein: CASSPYRGGGDTQYF
CDR3 DNA: TGCGCCAGCAGCCCCTACAGGGGTGGTGGAGATACGCAGTATTTT
D gene: TRBD1
J gene: TRBJ2-3
V gene: TRBV4-1
clone size: -